This entry describes one T cell receptor (beta chain). Its target is unknown. Mismatch with germline at one junction end may stem from a read error. These data come from a study of cytomegalovirus exposure and HLA in healthy donors. Study-level information: Within an early data release were roughly 83 million unique TCRs drawn from HLA-typed donors.

The primer mix had 60 Vbeta and 13 Jbeta primers. Profiling relied on immunoSEQ multiplex PCR, and the TCRdb table lists in-frame clones only, not all of them. The profile shows 80,000 to 100,000 clones, 69% of them singletons. This CDR3 has 17 residues. Germline loops: CDR1 MGHRA, CDR2 YSYEKL. Study results and limitations: Earlier analysis looked at TCR beta V segments, and most were productive about 87% or about 30% of the time. What a later analysis showed was that several of the most significant clusters appeared linked to common viral pathogens.

This TCR came from a female donor in good health and CMV-seronegative. Sequencing input: PBMCs. The chain combines TRBV4-1 with TRBJ1-2, with TRBD1 matching 8 bases. The CDR3: CVSSQAGFGRDRNGYTF. Written as DNA, the CDR3 is TGCGTCAGCAGCCAAGCGGGTTTTGGAAGGGACAGGAATGGCTACACCTTC.